The TCR beta chain described here comes from a study of T-cell memory formation after mild COVID-19. The CDR3 consists of 16 residues. Per germline, CDR1 SEHNR and CDR2 FQNEAQ (reference sequence). V trimming: 5 bases; J trimming: 1 base; junction bases outside the gene matches: 9. This clonotype was seen more than once but under ten times. TCRdb reprocessed the 5' RACE reads via MiXCR and lists one record per CDR3 protein. This sample has 170,000 or so distinct CDR3 sequences, with less than 40% found just once. This chain joins TRBV7-9 and TRBJ2-7; 9 nucleotides agree with TRBD1. Sequenced sample: PBMCs or a T cell subset sorted from them (not recorded which). The receptor was isolated from an adult woman who had mild COVID-19 (a few samples of this study predate the infection). Cell type and time point are not known. The CDR3 loop reads CASSTNRGRGSYEQYF. The CDR3 DNA reads as TGTGCCAGCAGCACGAACAGGGGGCGCGGGTCCTACGAGCAGTACTTC.